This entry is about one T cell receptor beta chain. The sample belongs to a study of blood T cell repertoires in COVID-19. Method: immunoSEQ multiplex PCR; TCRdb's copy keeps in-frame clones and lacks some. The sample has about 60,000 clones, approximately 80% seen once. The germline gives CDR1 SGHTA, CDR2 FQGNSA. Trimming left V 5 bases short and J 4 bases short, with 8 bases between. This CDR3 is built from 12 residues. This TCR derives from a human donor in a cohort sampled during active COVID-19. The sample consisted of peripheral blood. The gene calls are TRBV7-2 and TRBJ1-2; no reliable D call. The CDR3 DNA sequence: TGTGCCAGCAGCCCAGACTCCTATGGCTACACCTTC. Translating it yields CASSPDSYGYTF. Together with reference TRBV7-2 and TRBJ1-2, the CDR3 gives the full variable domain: GAGVSQSPSNKVTEKGKDVELRCDPISGHTALYWYRQSLGQGLEFLIYFQGNSAPDKSGLPSDRFSAERTGGSVSTLTIQRTQQEDSAVYLCASSPDSYGYTFGSGTRLTVV.